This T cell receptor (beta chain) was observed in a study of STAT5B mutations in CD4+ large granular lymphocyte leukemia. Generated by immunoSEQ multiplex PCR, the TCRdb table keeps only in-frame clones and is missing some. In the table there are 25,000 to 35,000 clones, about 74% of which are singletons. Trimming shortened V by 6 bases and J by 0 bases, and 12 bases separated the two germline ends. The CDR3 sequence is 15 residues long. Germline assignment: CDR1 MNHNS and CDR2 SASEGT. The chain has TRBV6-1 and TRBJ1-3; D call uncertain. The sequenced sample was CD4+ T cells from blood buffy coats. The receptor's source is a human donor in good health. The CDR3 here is CASSFVSLSGNTIYF. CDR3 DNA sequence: TGTGCCAGCAGCTTTGTTTCCCTCTCTGGAAACACCATATATTTT.